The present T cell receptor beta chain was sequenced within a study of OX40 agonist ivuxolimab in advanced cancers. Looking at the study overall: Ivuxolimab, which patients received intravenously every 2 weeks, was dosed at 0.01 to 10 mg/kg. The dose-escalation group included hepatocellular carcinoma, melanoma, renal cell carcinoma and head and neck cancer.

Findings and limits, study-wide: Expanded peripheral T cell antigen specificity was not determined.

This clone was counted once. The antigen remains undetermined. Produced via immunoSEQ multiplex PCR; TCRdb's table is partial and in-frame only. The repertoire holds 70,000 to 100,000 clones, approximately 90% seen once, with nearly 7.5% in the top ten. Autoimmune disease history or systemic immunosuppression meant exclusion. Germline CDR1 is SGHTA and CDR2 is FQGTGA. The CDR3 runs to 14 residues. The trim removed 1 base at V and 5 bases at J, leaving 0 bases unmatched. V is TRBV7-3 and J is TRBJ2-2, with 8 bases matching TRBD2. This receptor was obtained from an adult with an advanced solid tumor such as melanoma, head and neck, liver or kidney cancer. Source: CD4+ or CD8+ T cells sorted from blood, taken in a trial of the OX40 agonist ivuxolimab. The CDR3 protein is CASSLSGRTGELFF. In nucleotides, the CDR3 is TGTGCCAGCAGCTTAAGCGGGAGGACCGGGGAGCTGTTTTTT. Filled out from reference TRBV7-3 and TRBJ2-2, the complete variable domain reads GAGVSQTPSNKVTEKGKYVELRCDPISGHTALYWYRQSLGQGPEFLIYFQGTGAADDSGLPNDRFFAVRPEGSVSTLKIQRTERGDSAVYLCASSLSGRTGELFFGEGSRLTVL.